The 23 T cell receptor beta chains listed next were all sequenced from one sample in a study of blood T cell repertoires in COVID-19. Produced via immunoSEQ multiplex PCR; TCRdb's table is partial and in-frame only. The table has 200,000 to 250,000 clones, around 85% seen once; the top ten hold about 4%. Input material: peripheral blood. These receptors were taken from a woman in her thirties or forties with active or convalescent COVID-19.

This clone appeared a few times. The V gene is TRBV5-1, the J gene TRBJ2-3; 15 bases are a match to TRBD2. The CDR3 has 18 amino acids. CDR1 is SGHRS and CDR2 is YFSETQ in the germline V gene. V was clipped by 3 bases and J by 6 bases; unmatched bases: 11. The CDR3 region is CASSSLGTSGGYVDTQYF. In DNA, the CDR3 is TGCGCCAGCAGCTCCCTCGGGACTAGCGGGGGGTACGTCGATACGCAGTATTTT.

DNA of the CDR3: TGCGCCAGCAAACAGGGGGCGGCGGACACTGAAGCTTTCTTT. This encodes CASKQGAADTEAFF. The chain uses TRBV5-1 and TRBJ1-1, with 9 bases identical to TRBD1. This CDR3 has 14 residues. Germline V gene sequence: CDR1 SGHRS, CDR2 YFSETQ. With 6 bases clipped from V and 3 bases from J, the junction kept 6 bases outside the gene matches. Together with reference TRBV5-1 and TRBJ1-1, the CDR3 gives the full variable domain: KAGVTQTPRYLIKTRGQQVTLSCSPISGHRSVSWYQQTPGQGLQFLFEYFSETQRNKGNFPGRFSGRQFSNSRSEMNVSTLELGDSALYLCASKQGAADTEAFFGQGTRLTVV.

The chain links TRBV9 to TRBJ2-1; TRBD2 agrees at 7 bases. After removal of 3 bases from V and 6 bases from J, the junction contained 3 bases not matched to a gene. CDR1 is SGDLS and CDR2 is YYNGEE in the germline V gene. The CDR3 runs 13 residues. The CDR3 coding sequence is TGTGCCAGCAGCGGGGGGACTACCAATGAGCAGTTCTTC. Translated: CASSGGTTNEQFF.

This chain uses TRBV6-1 with TRBJ2-1, with 7 bases aligning to TRBD1. V lost 3 bases, J lost 10 bases, and 15 bases stayed unmatched. Germline assignment: CDR1 MNHNS and CDR2 SASEGT. This CDR3 is 16 amino acids long. Here the CDR3 reads CASSDSFPGQPFEQFF. The CDR3 region has the DNA TGTGCCAGCAGTGATTCCTTTCCGGGACAGCCTTTCGAGCAGTTCTTC.

V gene TRBV7-9 combines with J gene TRBJ1-2; no firm D call. This CDR3 spans 14 amino acids. V dropped 2 bases and J dropped 2 bases, with 9 bases sitting between them. Germline CDR1 reads SEHNR; CDR2 reads FQNEAQ (reference sequence). The CDR3 DNA follows: TGTGCCAGCAGCTTACCCCAACGGAACTATGGCTACACCTTC. This codes for CASSLPQRNYGYTF.

The V call is TRBV7-2, the J call TRBJ2-1; the D gene is possibly TRBD2 (6 bases). V was clipped by 5 bases and J by 7 bases, with 12 bases between them. Germline CDR1 and CDR2: SGHTA and FQGNSA. This CDR3 is built from 13 residues. CDR3 DNA: TGTGCCAGCAGCCAACACCGGGGGAATGAGCAGTTCTTC. Its translation: CASSQHRGNEQFF.

V usage is TRBV3-1 (or the pseudogene TRBV3-2) and J usage is TRBJ1-5; 7 nucleotides agree with TRBD1. From germline, CDR1 is LGHDT and CDR2 YNNKEL (reference sequence). With 1 base clipped from V and 7 bases from J, the junction kept 4 bases outside the gene matches. The CDR3 runs 14 residues. Here the CDR3 DNA reads TGTGCCAGCAGCCAAGGACAGGGAGTCCAGCCCCAGCATTTT. Translating gives CASSQGQGVQPQHF.

The chain employs TRBV5-1 and TRBJ2-5; 7 nucleotides agree with TRBD2. The germline V gene encodes CDR1 SGHRS and CDR2 YFSETQ. This CDR3 region has 12 residues. With V trimmed by 5 bases and J by 14 bases, 12 bases remained unmatched. The CDR3 bases are TGCGCCAGCAGAAGTGCCGGGAGGCCCCCTTACTTC. This codes for CASRSAGRPPYF.

V usage is TRBV28 and J usage is TRBJ1-4; the D gene is possibly TRBD1 (5 bases). Trimming took 2 bases from V and 5 from J, leaving 6 bases between them. The CDR3 length is 13 residues. CDR1 MDHEN and CDR2 SYDVKM come from the germline V gene. The CDR3 sequence: CASSLGGNEKLFF. The DNA for the CDR3 is TGTGCCAGCAGTTTAGGGGGGAATGAAAAACTGTTTTTT.

The V gene is TRBV11-3, the J gene TRBJ1-1; the D gene is possibly TRBD1 (5 bases). Germline-derived CDR1 and CDR2 are SGHNT and YENEEA. The CDR3 has 13 amino acids. The ends were cut back, 4 bases at V and 3 bases at J, with 9 bases in the middle. CDR3 residues: CASSWARDTEAFF. CDR3 nucleotides: TGTGCCAGCAGCTGGGCCAGGGACACTGAAGCTTTCTTT. The whole variable domain, remainder taken from reference TRBV11-3 and TRBJ1-1, is EAGVVQSPRYKIIEKKQPVAFWCNPISGHNTLYWYLQNLGQGPELLIRYENEEAVDDSQLPKDRFSAERLKGVDSTLKIQPAELGDSAVYLCASSWARDTEAFFGQGTRLTVV.

This clone was recorded once. The gene calls are TRBV4-1 and TRBJ1-5; D remains ambiguous. The CDR3 contains 15 residues. V lost 3 bases and J lost 5, with 14 bases in between. Germline CDR1 is MGHRA and CDR2 is YSYEKL. CDR3 in amino acids: CASSQERRPDQPQHF. DNA for the CDR3: TGCGCCAGCAGCCAGGAGAGAAGGCCTGATCAGCCCCAGCATTTT.

V is TRBV14 and J is TRBJ2-7, with D perhaps TRBD2 (6 bases). Germline CDR1 is SGHDN and CDR2 is FVKESK. The CDR3 runs 15 residues. Between the trimmed V and J ends, which lost 3 bases and 3 bases, there was a span of 15 bases. The CDR3 bases are TGTGCCAGCAGCCAGGGAGGATACAATGGCTACGAGCAGTACTTC. Its protein product is CASSQGGYNGYEQYF.

The chain joins TRBV6-6 to TRBJ1-5, with D uncertain. This CDR3 has 16 residues. Germline V gene sequence: CDR1 MNHNY, CDR2 SVGAGI (reference sequence). The germline V and J ends were trimmed by 0 bases and 6 bases, with 15 bases remaining between them. The CDR3 DNA reads TGTGCCAGCAGTTACTCGATTGAGCGGTCTGGTCAGCCCCAGCATTTT. Its translation: CASSYSIERSGQPQHF.

The chain recombines TRBV4-1 with TRBJ2-5; D might be TRBD2 (6 bases). Trimming shortened V by 0 bases and J by 3 bases, and 26 bases separated the two germline ends. This CDR3 is built from 20 residues. Looked up from germline, CDR1 is MGHRA and CDR2 is YSYEKL. CDR3 nucleotides: TGCGCCAGCAGCCAAGATCCTGTTCTACCGCACAAGGGAGGCAAAGAGACCCAGTACTTC. Translated: CASSQDPVLPHKGGKETQYF.

The genes are TRBV5-6 and TRBJ1-5; tentatively, D is TRBD1 (5 bases). Germline V gives CDR1 SGHDT, CDR2 YYEEEE. V was trimmed by 4 bases and J by 5 bases, leaving 10 bases between them. This CDR3 region has 13 residues. CDR3 amino acids: CASSRETDQPQHF. The CDR3 DNA follows: TGTGCCAGCAGCCGCGAGACAGATCAGCCCCAGCATTTT.

CDR3 DNA: TGTGCCAGCAGGGACAGGGGAGGCTACACCTTC. Translated: CASRDRGGYTF. The V and J genes are TRBV2 and TRBJ1-2; 9 bases align to TRBD1. The CDR3 consists of 11 residues. Germline values: CDR1 SNHLY, CDR2 FYNNEI. V was pared by 6 bases and J by 8 bases, with 1 base of the junction left unmatched.

The CDR3 is CASSPGQFYEQYV. The CDR3 bases are TGTGCCAGCAGCCCGGGACAGTTCTACGAGCAGTACGTC. This chain connects TRBV5-8 to TRBJ2-7; 7 nucleotides agree with TRBD1. Losses at the gene ends were 4 bases for V and 3 bases for J; bases not matched to a gene: 4. This CDR3 is built from 13 residues. The germline V gene encodes CDR1 SGHTS and CDR2 YDEGEE.

Only one count was recorded for this clone. The CDR3 loop is CSFGQGKSGNTIYF. The CDR3 nucleotides read TGTTCCTTTGGACAGGGAAAATCTGGAAACACCATATATTTT. The chain has TRBV30 and TRBJ1-3; 8 bases line up with TRBD1. Per germline, CDR1 GTSNPN and CDR2 SVGIG (reference sequence). The CDR3 covers 14 residues.

The chain couples TRBV10-1 to TRBJ1-2; unclear D gene. Per the germline V gene, CDR1 is WNHNN and CDR2 is SYGVQD (reference sequence). V lost 8 bases to trimming and J lost 4 bases, with 17 bases between them. The CDR3 contains 14 residues. CDR3 coding DNA: TGCGCCAGCCTGAGGCGGGGAACCTTCTATGGCTACACCTTC. It codes for CASLRRGTFYGYTF.

V usage is TRBV28 and J usage is TRBJ2-1; TRBD2 is a possible D gene (6 bases). V was pared by 1 base and J by 11 bases, with 18 bases between. The germline gives CDR1 MDHEN, CDR2 SYDVKM. This CDR3 spans 15 amino acids. In DNA form, the CDR3 reads TGTGCCAGCAGTTTATCGACTAGTGGAGGGTCTAAGCAGTTCTTC. The encoded protein is CASSLSTSGGSKQFF.

This chain connects TRBV11-2 to TRBJ1-2; D gene unclear. V was shortened by 7 bases and J by 4 bases, with 13 bases between the two germline ends. CDR3 size: 13 residues. Looked up from germline, CDR1 is SGHAT and CDR2 is FQNNGV. Here the CDR3 reads CASTLGSGYGYTF. The DNA of the CDR3 is TGTGCCAGCACCTTGGGCTCCGGCTATGGCTACACCTTC.

The chain combines TRBV24-1 with TRBJ1-4; 7 bases are shared with TRBD1. Germline V lookup: CDR1 KGHDR, CDR2 SFDVKD. V lost 4 bases and J lost 0; bases outside the gene matches: 16. This CDR3 has 20 amino acids. The CDR3 bases are TGTGCCACCAGTGAAGCCCCGGCATGGACAGGAAGCGCAACTAATGAAAAACTGTTTTTT. Amino acids: CATSEAPAWTGSATNEKLFF.

The CDR3 spells CASSLRDRGRRTEAFF. The CDR3 DNA follows: TGTGCCAGCAGCTTACGGGACAGGGGGCGCCGGACTGAAGCTTTCTTT. The chain recombines TRBV7-3 with TRBJ1-1; TRBD1 matches at 12 bases. This CDR3 has 16 amino acids. Germline V gene sequence: CDR1 SGHTA, CDR2 FQGTGA. V gave up 2 bases and J gave up 5 bases; unmatched junction bases: 6.